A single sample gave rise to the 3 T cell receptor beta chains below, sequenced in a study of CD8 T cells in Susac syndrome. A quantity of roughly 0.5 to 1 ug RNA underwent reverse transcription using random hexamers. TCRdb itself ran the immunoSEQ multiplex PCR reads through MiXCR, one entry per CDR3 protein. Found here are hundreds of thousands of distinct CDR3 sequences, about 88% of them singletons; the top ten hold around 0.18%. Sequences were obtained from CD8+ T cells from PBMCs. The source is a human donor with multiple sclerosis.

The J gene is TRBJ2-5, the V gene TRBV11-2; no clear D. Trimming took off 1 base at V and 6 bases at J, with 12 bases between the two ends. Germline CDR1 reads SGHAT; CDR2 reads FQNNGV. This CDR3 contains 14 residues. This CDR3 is CASSLVWGGKTQYF. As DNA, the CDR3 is TGTGCCAGCAGCTTAGTCTGGGGTGGGAAGACCCAGTACTTC.

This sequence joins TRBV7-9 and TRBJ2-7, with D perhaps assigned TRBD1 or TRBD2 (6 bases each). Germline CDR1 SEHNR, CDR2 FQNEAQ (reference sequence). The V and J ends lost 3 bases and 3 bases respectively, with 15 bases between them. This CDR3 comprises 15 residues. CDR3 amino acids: CASSLGGKGGYEQYF. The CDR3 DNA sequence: TGTGCCAGCAGCTTGGGGGGCAAGGGTGGCTACGAGCAGTACTTC.

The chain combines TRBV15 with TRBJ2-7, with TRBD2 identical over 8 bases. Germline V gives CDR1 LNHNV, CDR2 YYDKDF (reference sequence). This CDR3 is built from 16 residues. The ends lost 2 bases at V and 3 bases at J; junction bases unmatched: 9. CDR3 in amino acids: CATSRLSGTKFYEQYF. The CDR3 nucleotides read TGTGCCACCAGCAGACTTAGCGGGACGAAGTTCTACGAGCAGTACTTC.